A selection of T cell receptor beta chains follows, all from one sample in a study of identical twins. TCRdb passed the 5' RACE reads through MiXCR, listing each CDR3 protein once. Of 350,000 to 400,000 distinct CDR3 sequences in the sample, around 9.7% were seen once. Sequenced material: naive T cells sorted from blood. The source of these receptors is a woman between 45 and 60 years old in good health. Both conserved end residues are part of each CDR3. Each record gives: V gene, J gene, CDR3 protein.

>TRBV27|TRBJ2-4
CASNNQRKYF
>TRBV5-1|TRBJ2-7
CASRAAGYEQYF
>TRBV9|TRBJ2-3
CASSEQGEDTQYF
>TRBV6-5|TRBJ2-1
CASRGPALGYNEQFF
>TRBV29-1|TRBJ1-1
CSVWNTEAFF
>TRBV5-1|TRBJ1-2
CASSSQTGGVIYGYTF
>TRBV7-3|TRBJ2-1
CASSLNLVGDVRNEQFF
>TRBV20-1|TRBJ2-5
CSASVVSGRKSETQYF
>TRBV20-1|TRBJ2-1
CSASSGRDYNEQFF
>TRBV3-1|TRBJ2-7
CASSPRQSYEQYF
>TRBV29-1|TRBJ2-1
CSAGLGTTIDEQFF
>TRBV5-1|TRBJ2-3
CASSLVLTDTQYF
>TRBV5-1|TRBJ2-5
CASSRPLRDRQETQYF
>TRBV10-3|TRBJ1-6
CAIRQGVIANSPLHF
>TRBV5-1|TRBJ2-7
CASSLLTGNYEQYF
>TRBV2|TRBJ1-4
CASKVRRNEKLFF
>TRBV5-1|TRBJ2-1
CASSGLAGGKAYNEQFF
>TRBV2|TRBJ2-1
CASSPDRDNEQFF
>TRBV7-2|TRBJ1-4
CASSLASPGQKEKLFF
>TRBV27|TRBJ2-5
CASSLYGGEETQYF
>TRBV6-6|TRBJ2-2
CASRPLAGVSNTGELFF
>TRBV7-9|TRBJ1-1
CASSLGQKAFF
>TRBV5-6|TRBJ2-2
CASSTWADRGSTGELFF
>TRBV6-1|TRBJ1-1
CASRRSIGGNTEAFF
>TRBV24-1|TRBJ2-1
CATGTSGRAGEQFF
>TRBV5-1|TRBJ2-3
CASTDPTDTQYF
>TRBV28|TRBJ2-7
CASRRTGLTYEQYF
>TRBV5-1|TRBJ1-6
CASSFRGNNSPLHF
>TRBV29-1|TRBJ2-5
CSGGVGGWTQYF
>TRBV5-1|TRBJ2-3
CASRVTSGSGADTQYF
>TRBV12-3/TRBV12-4|TRBJ2-1
CASSLRGGRLIYNEQFF
>TRBV27|TRBJ1-1
CASRPYGQNTEAFF
>TRBV12-3/TRBV12-4|TRBJ1-1
CASSYRGWEEAFF
>TRBV29-1|TRBJ2-1
CSALGERTQGGQFF
>TRBV20-1|TRBJ2-5
CSAFSPGLEGQETQYF
>TRBV14|TRBJ1-1
CASSHQQGSTEAFF
>TRBV11-2|TRBJ2-2
CASSFWTGVNTGELFF
>TRBV5-5|TRBJ1-1
CASSLAGREAFF
>TRBV2|TRBJ2-1
CASSETSGITYNEQFF